This passage covers 21 T cell receptor beta chains from one sample sequenced in a study of post-analysis software for immune sequencing data. cDNA libraries of TCR beta carried unique molecular identifiers. One entry per CDR3 protein results from TCRdb running MiXCR on the PCR reads. This table has about 820,000 distinct CDR3 sequences, approximately 50% appearing once. These TCRs' antigens remain unknown. Study-wide results and limits: With TRBV5-6, TRBV5-1 and TRBV20-1 included, 4 or 5 TRBV segments were more frequent in patients than in controls.

Sequencing was done on a sample of blood. These receptors all come from a girl between 5 and 17 years old with multiple sclerosis.

The chain couples TRBV30 to TRBJ2-4; TRBD1 aligns across 9 bases. Unmatched junction bases numbered 5, after V lost 0 bases and J lost 5 bases. Germline CDR1 is GTSNPN and CDR2 is SVGIG (reference sequence). This CDR3 spans 15 amino acids. In DNA, the CDR3 is TGTGCCTGGAGTGTAAGGGACAGGGACCAAAACATTCAGTACTTC. Its translation: CAWSVRDRDQNIQYF.

The chain joins TRBV9 to TRBJ2-5; D may be TRBD2 (6 bases). There are 14 residues in the CDR3. Trimming pared 0 bases from V and 5 bases from J, leaving 11 bases between. Germline CDR1 and CDR2: SGDLS and YYNGEE. The CDR3 reads CASSVEASEETQYF. The CDR3 DNA reads TGTGCCAGCAGCGTAGAAGCTAGCGAGGAGACCCAGTACTTC.

This clonotype occurred a few times. The rearrangement uses TRBV29-1 and TRBJ2-1, with 7 bases fitting TRBD1. The V segment lost 2 bases and the J segment 5 bases; nucleotides outside the gene matches: 3. This CDR3 has 13 amino acids. CDR1 and CDR2 from the germline V gene are SQVTM and ANQGSEA. CDR3 in DNA: TGCAGCGTTGAAAGAACAGGGGACAATGAGCAGTTCTTC. This translates into CSVERTGDNEQFF.

This chain links TRBV27 with TRBJ2-1, with TRBD2 identical over 8 bases. This CDR3 has 15 residues. Germline V gene sequence: CDR1 MNHEY, CDR2 SMNVEV (reference sequence). V dropped 8 bases and J dropped 0; count of bases not matched to a gene: 6. CDR3 residues: CASGRAGDSYNEQFF. The CDR3 DNA follows: TGTGCCAGCGGAAGAGCGGGGGACTCCTACAATGAGCAGTTCTTC.

This clonotype has more than one count but fewer than ten. The chain couples TRBV5-1 to TRBJ2-3, with 7 bases identical to TRBD2. Germline V gene data show CDR1 as SGHRS and CDR2 as YFSETQ. The CDR3 loop spans 15 amino acids. V shed 3 bases and J 2 bases; nucleotides not matched to a gene: 6. CDR3 sequence (DNA): TGCGCCAGCAGCTCCACTAGCGAGACCACAGATACGCAGTATTTT. Amino acids: CASSSTSETTDTQYF.

J is TRBJ2-5 and V is TRBV3-1; 9 nucleotides agree with TRBD2. Germline CDR1 is LGHDT and CDR2 is YNNKEL (reference sequence). The CDR3 is 16 amino acids. Trimming at V came to 2 bases and at J to 4 bases, leaving 8 bases not matched to a gene. The CDR3 bases are TGTGCCAGCAGCCAACCCGGGACTAGCCGGCGAGAGACCCAGTACTTC. This gives the protein CASSQPGTSRRETQYF.

The rearrangement uses TRBV9 and TRBJ1-6; unclear D gene. The V end was cut by 0 bases, the J end by 10 bases, with 14 bases between. The CDR3 is 15 residues long. Per germline, CDR1 SGDLS and CDR2 YYNGEE. The CDR3 is CASSVGAVQDSPLHF. Here the CDR3 DNA reads TGTGCCAGCAGCGTAGGTGCAGTTCAAGACTCACCCCTCCACTTT.

As to this clonotype: The junction departs from germline at one end; a sequencing error may be responsible. This sequence joins TRBV12-3 or TRBV12-4 and TRBJ1-2; 9 bases line up with TRBD1. This CDR3 comprises 14 residues. For the CDR3, the DNA is TGTGCCGGCAGTTCCGGGACAGGGACCTATGGCTACACCTTC. As protein: CAGSSGTGTYGYTF.

The V call is TRBV29-1, the J call TRBJ1-5; D remains ambiguous. The CDR3 has 15 residues. Germline V gene sequence: CDR1 SQVTM, CDR2 ANQGSEA. The V and J ends lost 7 bases and 0 bases respectively, with 16 bases between them. The CDR3 is CSGTRFVDSNQPQHF. CDR3 bases: TGCAGCGGGACCCGGTTTGTAGATAGCAATCAGCCCCAGCATTTT.

This clonotype was seen more than once but under ten times. The chain couples TRBV20-1 to TRBJ2-5, with D tentatively TRBD2 (5 bases). Germline V gives CDR1 DFQATT, CDR2 SNEGSKA (reference sequence). Trimming took off 3 bases at V and 7 bases at J, with 15 bases between the two ends. There are 13 residues in the CDR3. In DNA, the CDR3 is TGCAGTGCTAGGCCGGGATTATACGGGACCCAGTACTTC. This encodes CSARPGLYGTQYF.

This sequence joins TRBV4-2 and TRBJ2-2; 8 bases agree with TRBD2. There are 15 residues in the CDR3. Germline assignment: CDR1 LGHNA and CDR2 YNFKEQ. Here the CDR3 DNA reads TGTGCAAGCGACGTGGGGACTAGGGACACCGGGGAGCTGTTTTTT. It encodes CASDVGTRDTGELFF.

This clonotype was detected a few times. The rearrangement links TRBV20-1 to TRBJ2-5, with 7 nucleotides matching TRBD1. The J segment lost 0 bases and the V segment lost 7 bases, leaving 2 bases of the junction unmatched. Germline V gene sequence: CDR1 DFQATT, CDR2 SNEGSKA (reference sequence). The CDR3 is 12 residues long. CDR3 sequence reads: CSGTGHQETQYF. As DNA, the CDR3 is TGCAGTGGGACAGGACACCAAGAGACCCAGTACTTC.

This clonotype showed up just a few times. The chain is built from TRBV7-3 and TRBJ2-5; 7 bases are shared with TRBD1. Trimming cost V 2 bases and J 11 bases; bases outside gene matches: 8. CDR1 and CDR2 from the germline V gene are SGHTA and FQGTGA. The CDR3 sequence is 13 residues long. CDR3 nucleotide sequence: TGTGCCAGCAGCTTACAACAGGGGCTATCTCAGTACTTC. This codes for CASSLQQGLSQYF.

The chain couples TRBV30 to TRBJ2-2; either TRBD1 or TRBD2 may supply D (7 bases each). The CDR3 is 13 amino acids. V shed 6 bases and J shed 9 bases, with 17 bases lying between them. Looked up from germline, CDR1 is GTSNPN and CDR2 is SVGIG (reference sequence). The CDR3 protein is CACPGGRGRELFF. In DNA form, the CDR3 reads TGTGCCTGCCCAGGGGGGAGGGGACGGGAGCTGTTTTTT.

This clonotype has more than one count but fewer than ten. The chain carries TRBV12-3 or TRBV12-4 and TRBJ2-5, with 8 bases identical to TRBD2. CDR3 length: 15 amino acids. Trimming cost V 5 bases and J 0 bases; bases outside gene matches: 5. CDR3 nucleotide sequence: TGTGCCAGCAGTCAACTGGGACTAGACCAAGAGACCCAGTACTTC. It translates to CASSQLGLDQETQYF.

This chain joins TRBV7-9 and TRBJ1-6, with D possibly being TRBD1 (6 bases). With 2 bases removed from V and 9 bases from J, the gap between germline ends came to 11 bases. The CDR3 loop spans 14 amino acids. The germline V gene has CDR1 SEHNR and CDR2 FQNEAQ (reference sequence). CDR3 region: CASSLTGGGSPLHF. The CDR3, as DNA: TGTGCCAGCAGCTTAACCGGGGGCGGTTCACCCCTCCACTTT.

This clonotype was counted only a few times. The chain recombines TRBV12-3 or TRBV12-4 with TRBJ2-6; D could derive from TRBD1 or TRBD2 (7 bases each). The CDR3 sequence is 19 residues long. Trimming cost V 2 bases and J 0 bases, with 17 bases left between them. CDR3 DNA sequence: TGTGCCAGCAGTTTACAGGGGGGGCTAATCCCCTCTGGGGCCAACGTCCTGACTTTC. This codes for CASSLQGGLIPSGANVLTF.

V usage is TRBV6-2 or TRBV6-3 and J usage is TRBJ2-7, with 8 bases matching TRBD2. V lost 6 bases and J lost 2; bases outside the gene matches: 15. CDR1 and CDR2 from the germline V gene are MNHEY and SVGEGT. This CDR3 is 17 amino acids long. The CDR3 sequence is CASSPNRKLAVAYEQYF. The CDR3 DNA reads TGTGCCAGCAGCCCTAATCGTAAACTAGCGGTGGCCTACGAGCAGTACTTC.

Only a few counts were recorded for this clonotype. The chain recombines TRBV10-3 with TRBJ2-1, with D maybe TRBD1 (6 bases). CDR1 is ENHRY, CDR2 SYGVKD, per germline. The V end lost 9 bases, the J end lost 1 base, and 10 bases lay between the germline ends. The CDR3 is 13 residues long. CDR3 in DNA: TGTGCCATTAGGACAGAATCCTACAATGAGCAGTTCTTC. Protein sequence: CAIRTESYNEQFF.

The V gene is TRBV7-9, the J gene TRBJ2-3, with D perhaps matching TRBD2 (6 bases). The germline gives CDR1 SEHNR, CDR2 FQNEAQ (reference sequence). V lost 6 bases to trimming and J lost 0 bases, with 13 bases between them. The CDR3 contains 15 residues. CDR3 bases: TGTGCCAGCAGTAATAGCGGTCATAGCACAGATACGCAGTATTTT. Translating it yields CASSNSGHSTDTQYF.

In this sample, this clonotype turned up a few times. This sequence joins TRBV29-1 and TRBJ2-7, with a possible D match to TRBD2 (5 bases). The V gene lost 3 bases and the J gene lost 3 bases, with 15 bases spanning the gap. The length of the CDR3 is 14 residues. Per the germline V gene, CDR1 is SQVTM and CDR2 is ANQGSEA. Written as DNA, the CDR3 is TGCAGCGTTGAGCAGTTCGGGAAGGGCTACGAGCAGTACTTC. Protein: CSVEQFGKGYEQYF.